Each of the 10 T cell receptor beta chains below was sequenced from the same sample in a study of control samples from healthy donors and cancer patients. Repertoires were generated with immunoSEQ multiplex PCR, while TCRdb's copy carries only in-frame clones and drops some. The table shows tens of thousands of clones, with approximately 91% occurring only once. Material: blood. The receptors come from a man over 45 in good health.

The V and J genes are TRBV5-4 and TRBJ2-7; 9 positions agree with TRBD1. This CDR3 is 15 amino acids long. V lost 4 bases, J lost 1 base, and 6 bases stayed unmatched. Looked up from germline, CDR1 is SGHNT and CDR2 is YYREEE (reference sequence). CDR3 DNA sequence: TGTGCCAGCAGCGGGGGGACAGGGATTTCCTACGAGCAGTACTTC. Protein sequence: CASSGGTGISYEQYF.

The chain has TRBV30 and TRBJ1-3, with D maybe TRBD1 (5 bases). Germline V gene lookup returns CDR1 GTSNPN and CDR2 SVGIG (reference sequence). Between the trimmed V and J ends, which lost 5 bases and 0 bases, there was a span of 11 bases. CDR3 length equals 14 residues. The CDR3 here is CAWVRDTSGNTIYF. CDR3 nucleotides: TGTGCCTGGGTCAGGGATACCTCTGGAAACACCATATATTTT.

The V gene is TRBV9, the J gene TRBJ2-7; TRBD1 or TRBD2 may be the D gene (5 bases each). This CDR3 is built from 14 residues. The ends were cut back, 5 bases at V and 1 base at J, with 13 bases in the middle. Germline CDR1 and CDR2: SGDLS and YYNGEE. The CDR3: CASSSRGRSYEQYF. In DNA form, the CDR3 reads TGTGCCAGCAGTTCGAGGGGTCGGTCCTACGAGCAGTACTTC.

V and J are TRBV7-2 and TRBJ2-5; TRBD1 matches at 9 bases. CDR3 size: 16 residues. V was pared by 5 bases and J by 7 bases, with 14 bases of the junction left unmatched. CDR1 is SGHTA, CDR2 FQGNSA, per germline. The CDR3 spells CASSPAAGTGWGTQYF. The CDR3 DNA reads TGTGCCAGCAGCCCAGCGGCCGGGACAGGGTGGGGGACCCAGTACTTC.

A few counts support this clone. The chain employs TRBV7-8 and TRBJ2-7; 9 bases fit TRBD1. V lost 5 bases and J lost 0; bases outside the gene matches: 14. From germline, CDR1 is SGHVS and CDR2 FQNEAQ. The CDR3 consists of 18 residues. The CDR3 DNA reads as TGTGCCAGCAGCCCCCCCGGGACAGGGAGCCCCTTCTCCTACGAGCAGTACTTC. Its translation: CASSPPGTGSPFSYEQYF. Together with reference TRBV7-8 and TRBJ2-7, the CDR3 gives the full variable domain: GAGVSQSPRYKVAKRGQDVALRCDPISGHVSLFWYQQALGQGPEFLTYFQNEAQLDKSGLPSDRFFAERPEGSVSTLKIQRTQQEDSAVYLCASSPPGTGSPFSYEQYFGPGTRLTVT.

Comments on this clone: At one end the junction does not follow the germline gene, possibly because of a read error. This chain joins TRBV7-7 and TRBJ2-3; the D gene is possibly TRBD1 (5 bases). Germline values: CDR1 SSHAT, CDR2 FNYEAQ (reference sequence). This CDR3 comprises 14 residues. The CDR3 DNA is TGTGCTAGCAGCTTATCGACAGTAACAGATACGCAGTATTTT. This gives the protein CASSLSTVTDTQYF. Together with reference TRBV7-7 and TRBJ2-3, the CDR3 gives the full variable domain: GAGVSQSPRYKVTKRGQDVTLRCDPISSHATLYWYQQALGQGPEFLTYFNYEAQPDKSGLPSDRFSAERPEGSISTLTIQRTEQRDSAMYRCASSLSTVTDTQYFGPGTRLTVL.

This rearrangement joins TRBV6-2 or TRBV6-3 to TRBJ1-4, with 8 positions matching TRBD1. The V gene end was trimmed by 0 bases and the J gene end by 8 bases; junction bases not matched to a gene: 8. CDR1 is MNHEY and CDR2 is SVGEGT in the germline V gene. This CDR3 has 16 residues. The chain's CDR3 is CASSYSTGVLDEKLFF. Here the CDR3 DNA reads TGTGCCAGCAGTTACTCGACAGGGGTTCTTGACGAAAAACTGTTTTTT.

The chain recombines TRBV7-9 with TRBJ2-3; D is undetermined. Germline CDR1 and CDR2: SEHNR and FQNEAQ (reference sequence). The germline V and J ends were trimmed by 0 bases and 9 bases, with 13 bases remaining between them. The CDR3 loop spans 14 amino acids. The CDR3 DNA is TGTGCCAGCAGCTTAGCCCCCTCCCAAGGGACGCAGTATTTT. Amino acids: CASSLAPSQGTQYF.

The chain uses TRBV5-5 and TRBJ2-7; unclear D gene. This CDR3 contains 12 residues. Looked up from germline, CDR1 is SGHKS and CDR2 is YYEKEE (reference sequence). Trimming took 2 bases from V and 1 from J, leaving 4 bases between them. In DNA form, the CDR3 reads TGTGCCAGCAGCTTCGGGTCCTACGAGCAGTACTTC. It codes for CASSFGSYEQYF.

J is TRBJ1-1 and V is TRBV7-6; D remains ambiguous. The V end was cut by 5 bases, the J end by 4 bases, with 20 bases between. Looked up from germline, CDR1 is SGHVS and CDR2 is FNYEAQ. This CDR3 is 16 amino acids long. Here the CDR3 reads CASSANVGGYGTEAFF. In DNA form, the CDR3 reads TGTGCCAGCAGCGCCAACGTGGGCGGGTATGGCACTGAAGCTTTCTTT.